This T cell receptor beta chain was captured in a study of cytomegalovirus exposure and HLA in healthy donors. Between the trimmed V and J ends, which lost 4 bases and 0 bases, there was a span of 4 bases. Germline V lookup: CDR1 MNHNS, CDR2 SASEGT. The CDR3 is 13 residues long. PCR employed 60 Vbeta and 13 Jbeta primers. The data were produced by immunoSEQ multiplex PCR, yet TCRdb's version contains in-frame clones alone and is incomplete. This table holds around 200,000 clones. Notes on this clone: Antigen unknown.

General study results and limits: Cytomegalovirus status, reportedly, was diagnosed with high specificity and sensitivity by the classifier. DRB1 had the most TCR associations and HLA-C the fewest, a later analysis found, with rates varying by HLA locus.

The V gene is TRBV6-1, the J gene TRBJ1-5; D uncertain. Specimen: PBMCs. The TCR originated in a woman under 30 in good health and CMV-seropositive. The CDR3 region has the DNA TGTGCCAGCAGTGTCTTTAGCAATCAGCCCCAGCATTTT. Its translation is CASSVFSNQPQHF.